Below are 5 T cell receptor beta chains sequenced from a single sample in a study of PD-1 blockade in classical Hodgkin lymphoma. Sequenced by immunoSEQ multiplex PCR; TCRdb stores in-frame clones only, minus some. Of tens of thousands of clones listed, 65% to 80% are singletons. Time point: cycle 4 day 1 (C4D1), after 6 weeks of nivolumab. Relapse was seen in all patients after autologous stem cell transplantation, and brentuximab vedotin exposure was variable. Material: peripheral blood mononuclear cells (PBMCs), obtained before the fourth cycle of nivolumab. The receptor source for this set is a human donor with classical Hodgkin lymphoma.

V is TRBV7-6 and J is TRBJ2-5; D gene ambiguous. Trimming removed 5 bases at V and 2 bases at J, with 9 bases between. The germline gives CDR1 SGHVS, CDR2 FNYEAQ. The CDR3 has 13 residues. In DNA form, the CDR3 reads TGTGCCAGCAGCAGGACGTATCAAGAGACCCAGTACTTC. Translation: CASSRTYQETQYF. The entire variable domain, with the rest obtained from reference TRBV7-6 and TRBJ2-5, is as follows: GAGVSQSPRYKVTKRGQDVALRCDPISGHVSLYWYRQALGQGPEFLTYFNYEAQQDKSGLPNDRFSAERPEGSISTLTIQRTEQRDSAMYRCASSRTYQETQYFGPGTRLLVL.

This clone was detected once. The chain is built from TRBV28 and TRBJ2-1; D possibly corresponds to TRBD1 (5 bases). The V end was cut by 4 bases, the J end by 5 bases, with 30 bases between. The CDR3 consists of 20 residues. Germline values: CDR1 MDHEN, CDR2 SYDVKM. CDR3 sequence reads: CASSSPRTRALREWNNEQFF. DNA of the CDR3: TGTGCCAGCAGTTCCCCCCGGACACGAGCCCTTAGGGAATGGAACAATGAGCAGTTCTTC.

CDR3 in DNA: TGTGCCAGCAGCTTGTGGGACTCCAACGTCCTGACTTTC. It encodes CASSLWDSNVLTF. The chain couples TRBV5-4 to TRBJ2-6, with D possibly being TRBD2 (6 bases). The germline V gene encodes CDR1 SGHNT and CDR2 YYREEE (reference sequence). V was shortened by 1 base and J by 8 bases, with 7 bases between the two germline ends. The CDR3 consists of 13 residues.

The gene calls are TRBV6-5 and TRBJ1-2; 7 bases match TRBD1. V gave up 4 bases and J gave up 4 bases; unmatched junction bases: 3. CDR3 size: 13 residues. The germline V gene has CDR1 MNHEY and CDR2 SVGAGI. The CDR3 DNA reads TGTGCCAGCAGTTGGGACAGCCCCTATGGCTACACCTTC. As protein: CASSWDSPYGYTF.

This clone showed up just a few times. The rearrangement links TRBV9 to TRBJ2-7, with D possibly matching TRBD2 (5 bases). From germline, CDR1 is SGDLS and CDR2 YYNGEE. The CDR3 runs 15 residues. The V gene lost 3 bases and the J gene lost 3 bases, with 16 bases spanning the gap. The CDR3: CASSASDGVFYEQYF. The DNA for the CDR3 is TGTGCCAGCAGCGCTTCGGACGGGGTGTTCTACGAGCAGTACTTC.